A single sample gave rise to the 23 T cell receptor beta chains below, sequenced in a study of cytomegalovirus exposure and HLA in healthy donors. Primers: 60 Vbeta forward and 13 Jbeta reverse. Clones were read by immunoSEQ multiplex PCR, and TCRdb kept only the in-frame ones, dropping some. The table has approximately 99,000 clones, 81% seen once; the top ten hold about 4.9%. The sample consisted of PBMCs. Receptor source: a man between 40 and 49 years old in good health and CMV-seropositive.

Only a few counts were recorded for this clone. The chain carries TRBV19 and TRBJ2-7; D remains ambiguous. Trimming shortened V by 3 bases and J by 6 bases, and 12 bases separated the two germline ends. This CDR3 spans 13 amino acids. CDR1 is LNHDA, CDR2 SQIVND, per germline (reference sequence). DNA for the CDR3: TGTGCCAGTAGTATGAACCCGCCGGGCGAGCAGTACTTC. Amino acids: CASSMNPPGEQYF.

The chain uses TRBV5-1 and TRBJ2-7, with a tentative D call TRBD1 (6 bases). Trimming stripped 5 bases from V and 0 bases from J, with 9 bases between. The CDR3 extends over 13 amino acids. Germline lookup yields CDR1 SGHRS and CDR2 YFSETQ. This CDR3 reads CASRQTGSYEQYF. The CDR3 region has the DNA TGCGCCAGCAGGCAGACAGGCTCCTACGAGCAGTACTTC.

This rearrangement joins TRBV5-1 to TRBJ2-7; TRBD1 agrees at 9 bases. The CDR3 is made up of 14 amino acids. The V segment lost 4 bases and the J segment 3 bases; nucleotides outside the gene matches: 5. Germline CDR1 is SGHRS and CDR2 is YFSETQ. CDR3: CASSPKTGGYEQYF. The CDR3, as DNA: TGCGCCAGCAGCCCCAAGACAGGGGGCTACGAGCAGTACTTC.

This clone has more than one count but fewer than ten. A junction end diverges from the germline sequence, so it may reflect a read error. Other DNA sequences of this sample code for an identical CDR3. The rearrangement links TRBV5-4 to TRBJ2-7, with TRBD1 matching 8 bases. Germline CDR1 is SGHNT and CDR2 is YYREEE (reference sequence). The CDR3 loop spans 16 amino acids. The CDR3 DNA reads TGCGCCAGCAGCCCCCTGGGAGCAGGGGGCAAGAACGAGCAGTACTTC. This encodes CASSPLGAGGKNEQYF.

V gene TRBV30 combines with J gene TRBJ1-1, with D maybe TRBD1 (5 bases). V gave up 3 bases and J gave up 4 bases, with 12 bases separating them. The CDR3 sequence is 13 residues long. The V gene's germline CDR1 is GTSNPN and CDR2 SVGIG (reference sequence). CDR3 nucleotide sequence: TGTGCCTGGAGCTCGACAGAAAGCACTGAAGCTTTCTTT. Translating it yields CAWSSTESTEAFF.

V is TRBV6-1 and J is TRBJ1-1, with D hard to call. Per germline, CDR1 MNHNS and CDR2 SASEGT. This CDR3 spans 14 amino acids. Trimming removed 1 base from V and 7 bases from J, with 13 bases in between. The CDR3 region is CASSEVAGRLEAFF. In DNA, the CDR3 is TGTGCCAGCAGTGAAGTTGCGGGAAGGCTTGAAGCTTTCTTT.

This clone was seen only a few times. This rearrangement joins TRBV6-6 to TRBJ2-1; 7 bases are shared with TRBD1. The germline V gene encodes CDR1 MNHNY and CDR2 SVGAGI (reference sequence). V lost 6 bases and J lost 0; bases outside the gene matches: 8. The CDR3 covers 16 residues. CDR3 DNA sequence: TGTGCCAGCAGATCCCGGGACAGCCTCTCCTACAATGAGCAGTTCTTC. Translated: CASRSRDSLSYNEQFF.

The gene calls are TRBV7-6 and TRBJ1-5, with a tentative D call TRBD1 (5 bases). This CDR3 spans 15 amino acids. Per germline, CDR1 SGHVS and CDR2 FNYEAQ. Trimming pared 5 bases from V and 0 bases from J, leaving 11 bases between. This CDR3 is CASSRYQGSNQPQHF. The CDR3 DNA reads TGTGCCAGCAGCCGTTATCAGGGTAGCAATCAGCCCCAGCATTTT. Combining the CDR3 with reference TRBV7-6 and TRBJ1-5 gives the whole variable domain GAGVSQSPRYKVTKRGQDVALRCDPISGHVSLYWYRQALGQGPEFLTYFNYEAQQDKSGLPNDRFSAERPEGSISTLTIQRTEQRDSAMYRCASSRYQGSNQPQHFGDGTRLSIL.

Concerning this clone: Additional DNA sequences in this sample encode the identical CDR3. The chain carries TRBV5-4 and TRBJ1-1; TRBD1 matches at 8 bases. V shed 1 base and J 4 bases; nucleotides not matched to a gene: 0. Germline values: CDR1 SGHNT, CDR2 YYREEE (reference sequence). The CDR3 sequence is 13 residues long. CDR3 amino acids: CASSLTGGTEAFF. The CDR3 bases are TGTGCCAGCAGCTTGACAGGGGGCACTGAAGCTTTCTTT.

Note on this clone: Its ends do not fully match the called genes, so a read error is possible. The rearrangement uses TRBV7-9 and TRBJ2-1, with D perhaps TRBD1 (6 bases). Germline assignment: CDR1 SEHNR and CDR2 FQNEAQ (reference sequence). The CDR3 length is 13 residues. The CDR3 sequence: CSSSSDRFNEQFF. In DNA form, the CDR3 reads TGTTCCAGCAGCTCTGACAGGTTCAATGAGCAGTTCTTC.

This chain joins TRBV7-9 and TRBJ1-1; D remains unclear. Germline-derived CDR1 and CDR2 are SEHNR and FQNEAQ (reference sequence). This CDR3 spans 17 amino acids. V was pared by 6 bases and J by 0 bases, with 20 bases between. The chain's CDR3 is CASSLRNGSILNTEAFF. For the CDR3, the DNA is TGTGCCAGCAGTTTGCGAAACGGGTCGATACTGAACACTGAAGCTTTCTTT. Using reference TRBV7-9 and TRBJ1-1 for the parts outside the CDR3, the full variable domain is DTGVSQNPRHKITKRGQNVTFRCDPISEHNRLYWYRQTLGQGPEFLTYFQNEAQLEKSRLLSDRFSAERPKGSFSTLEIQRTEQGDSAMYLCASSLRNGSILNTEAFFGQGTRLTVV.

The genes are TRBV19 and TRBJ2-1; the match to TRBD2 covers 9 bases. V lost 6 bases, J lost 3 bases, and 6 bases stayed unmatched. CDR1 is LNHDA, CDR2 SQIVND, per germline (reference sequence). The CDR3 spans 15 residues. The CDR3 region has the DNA TGTGCCAGTAGCTTTCTACTAGCGGGCTACAATGAGCAGTTCTTC. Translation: CASSFLLAGYNEQFF.

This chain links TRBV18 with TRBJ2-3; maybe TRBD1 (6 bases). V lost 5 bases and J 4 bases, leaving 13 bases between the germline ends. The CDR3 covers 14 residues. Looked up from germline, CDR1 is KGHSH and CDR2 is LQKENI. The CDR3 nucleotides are TGTGCCAGCTCAAGTGGGGGCCGCGCAGATACGCAGTATTTT. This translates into CASSSGGRADTQYF. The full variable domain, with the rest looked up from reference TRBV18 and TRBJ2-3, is NAGVMQNPRHLVRRRGQEARLRCSPMKGHSHVYWYRQLPEEGLKFMVYLQKENIIDESGMPKERFSAEFPKEGPSILRIQQVVRGDSAAYFCASSSGGRADTQYFGPGTRLTVL.

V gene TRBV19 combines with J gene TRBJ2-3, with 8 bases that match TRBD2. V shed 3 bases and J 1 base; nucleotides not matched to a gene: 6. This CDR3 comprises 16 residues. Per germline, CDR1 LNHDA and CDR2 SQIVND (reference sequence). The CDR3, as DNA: TGTGCCAGTAGTATGAAAGCGGGGGTAGGCACAGATACGCAGTATTTT. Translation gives CASSMKAGVGTDTQYF.

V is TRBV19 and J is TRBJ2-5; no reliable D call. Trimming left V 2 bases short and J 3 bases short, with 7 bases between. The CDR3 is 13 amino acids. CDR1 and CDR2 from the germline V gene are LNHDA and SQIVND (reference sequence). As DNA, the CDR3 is TGTGCCAGTAGTATACGGGTGAAAGAGACCCAGTACTTC. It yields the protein CASSIRVKETQYF.

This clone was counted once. In nucleotides, the CDR3 is TGCGCCAGCAGCTTGGGAGGTAGCGGGGGGAAAGAGACCCAGTACTTC. Protein: CASSLGGSGGKETQYF. The chain has TRBV5-1 and TRBJ2-5; 10 bases align to TRBD2. Germline trimming cut 0 bases from V and 3 bases from J; bases unmatched to any gene: 5. The germline CDR1 and CDR2 sequences are SGHRS and YFSETQ. The CDR3 contains 16 residues.

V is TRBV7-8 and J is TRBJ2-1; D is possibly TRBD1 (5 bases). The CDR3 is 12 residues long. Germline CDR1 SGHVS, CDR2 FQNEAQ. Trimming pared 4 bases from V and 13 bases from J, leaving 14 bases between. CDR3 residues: CASSSDRDEQFF. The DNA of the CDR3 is TGTGCCAGCAGCTCAGACAGAGACGAACAGTTCTTC. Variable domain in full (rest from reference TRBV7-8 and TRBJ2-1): GAGVSQSPRYKVAKRGQDVALRCDPISGHVSLFWYQQALGQGPEFLTYFQNEAQLDKSGLPSDRFFAERPEGSVSTLKIQRTQQEDSAVYLCASSSDRDEQFFGPGTRLTVL.

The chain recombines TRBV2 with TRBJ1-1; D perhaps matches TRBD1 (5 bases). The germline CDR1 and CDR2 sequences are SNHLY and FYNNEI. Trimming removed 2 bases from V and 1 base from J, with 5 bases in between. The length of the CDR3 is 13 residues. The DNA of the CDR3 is TGTGCCAGCAGTGAACAGGGGAACACTGAAGCTTTCTTT. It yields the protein CASSEQGNTEAFF.

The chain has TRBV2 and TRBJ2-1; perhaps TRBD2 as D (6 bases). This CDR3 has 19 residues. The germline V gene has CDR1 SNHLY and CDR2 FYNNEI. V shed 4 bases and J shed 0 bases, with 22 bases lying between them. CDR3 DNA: TGTGCCAGCAGTGGCGGTCGGGGTAGCGGAACTTACTCCTACAATGAGCAGTTCTTC. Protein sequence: CASSGGRGSGTYSYNEQFF.

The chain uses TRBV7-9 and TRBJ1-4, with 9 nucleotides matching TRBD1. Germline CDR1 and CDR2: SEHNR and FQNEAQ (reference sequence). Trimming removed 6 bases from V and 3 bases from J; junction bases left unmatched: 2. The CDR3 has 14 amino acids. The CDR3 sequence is CASRDRGSNEKLFF. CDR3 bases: TGTGCCAGCAGAGACAGGGGGTCTAATGAAAAACTGTTTTTT.

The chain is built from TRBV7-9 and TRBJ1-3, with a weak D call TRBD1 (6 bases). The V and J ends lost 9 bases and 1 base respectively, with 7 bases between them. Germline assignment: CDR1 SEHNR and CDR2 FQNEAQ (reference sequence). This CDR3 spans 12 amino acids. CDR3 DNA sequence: TGTGCCAGTACAGGGTCTGGAAACACCATATATTTT. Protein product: CASTGSGNTIYF.

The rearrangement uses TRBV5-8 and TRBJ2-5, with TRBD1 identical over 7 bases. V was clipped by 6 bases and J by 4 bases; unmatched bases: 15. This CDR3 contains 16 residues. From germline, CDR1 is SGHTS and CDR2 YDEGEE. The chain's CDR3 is CASTFDKQGSGETQYF. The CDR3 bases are TGTGCCAGCACCTTTGACAAACAGGGGTCAGGAGAGACCCAGTACTTC.

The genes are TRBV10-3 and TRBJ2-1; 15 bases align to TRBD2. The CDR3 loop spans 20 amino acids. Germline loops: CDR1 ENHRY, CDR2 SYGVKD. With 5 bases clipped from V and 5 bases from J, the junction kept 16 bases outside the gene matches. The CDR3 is CAISLRVGLAGGEGHNEQFF. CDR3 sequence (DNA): TGTGCCATCAGTCTGAGGGTTGGACTAGCGGGAGGGGAGGGCCACAATGAGCAGTTCTTC.